A single sample gave rise to the 8 T cell receptor beta chains below, sequenced in a study of blood T cell repertoires in COVID-19. Using immunoSEQ multiplex PCR, the repertoire was profiled, and TCRdb retains in-frame clones only, with some absent. The data contain 100,000 to 150,000 clones, 65% to 90% of them singletons. The sequenced sample consisted of peripheral blood. These receptors originate from a woman aged 80 or over with acute or convalescent COVID-19.

The chain combines TRBV4-2 with TRBJ1-2; tentatively, D is TRBD1 (6 bases). This CDR3 contains 15 residues. Germline assignment: CDR1 LGHNA and CDR2 YNFKEQ. Between the trimmed V and J ends, which lost 1 base and 2 bases, there was a span of 11 bases. CDR3 residues: CASSQVAGENYGYTF. The CDR3 DNA reads TGTGCCAGCAGCCAAGTGGCAGGGGAAAACTATGGCTACACCTTC.

The chain recombines TRBV7-2 with TRBJ1-3; D is uncertain. The CDR3 runs to 14 residues. V lost 6 bases, J lost 2 bases, and 11 bases lay in between. Germline lookup yields CDR1 SGHTA and CDR2 FQGNSA. CDR3 nucleotide sequence: TGTGCCAGCAGTTTACACGCGGCTGGAAACACCATATATTTT. This sequence encodes CASSLHAAGNTIYF.

This chain uses TRBV5-6 with TRBJ1-1; D remains ambiguous. CDR3 length: 14 amino acids. V was trimmed by 6 bases and J by 6 bases, leaving 18 bases between them. Per germline, CDR1 SGHDT and CDR2 YYEEEE. The CDR3 DNA sequence: TGTGCCAGCATGTCACGTCGGGATCGAGCTGAAGCTTTCTTT. It is translated as CASMSRRDRAEAFF.

This chain links TRBV27 with TRBJ1-6; D is possibly TRBD1 (5 bases). The germline V and J ends were trimmed by 1 base and 5 bases, with 12 bases remaining between them. This CDR3 spans 16 amino acids. The V gene's germline CDR1 is MNHEY and CDR2 SMNVEV (reference sequence). The CDR3 protein is CASSLYAQGNNSPLHF. CDR3 sequence (DNA): TGTGCCAGCAGTTTATATGCCCAGGGAAATAATTCACCCCTCCACTTT.

The chain carries TRBV7-9 and TRBJ1-1, with 7 positions matching TRBD1. Germline trimming cut 7 bases from V and 1 base from J; bases unmatched to any gene: 6. Germline V gene data show CDR1 as SEHNR and CDR2 as FQNEAQ (reference sequence). The CDR3 totals 14 residues. CDR3 nucleotides: TGTGCCAGCACCCAGGACAGGAGGAACACTGAAGCTTTCTTT. Protein sequence: CASTQDRRNTEAFF.

The V gene is TRBV5-1, the J gene TRBJ1-4, with 8 bases fitting TRBD1. The CDR3 runs 16 residues. Trimming took 6 bases from V and 6 from J; bases not matched to a gene: 13. Germline V gene lookup returns CDR1 SGHRS and CDR2 YFSETQ. This chain's CDR3 is CASTWTGSMKDEKLFF. The DNA of the CDR3 is TGCGCCAGCACATGGACAGGGTCGATGAAGGATGAAAAACTGTTTTTT.

The V gene is TRBV19, the J gene TRBJ1-5, with D possibly being TRBD1 (6 bases). CDR1 is LNHDA, CDR2 SQIVND, per germline (reference sequence). This CDR3 is 13 amino acids long. With 8 bases removed from V and 0 bases from J, the gap between germline ends came to 8 bases. The CDR3 bases are TGTGCCAGTGGGGACACTAGCAATCAGCCCCAGCATTTT. Residues: CASGDTSNQPQHF.

The chain links TRBV6-5 to TRBJ1-5, with a tentative D call TRBD1 (5 bases). V shed 5 bases and J shed 3 bases, with 11 bases lying between them. In germline, CDR1 is MNHEY, CDR2 SVGAGI. The CDR3 covers 14 residues. The CDR3 DNA sequence: TGTGCCAGCAGTCTGACAGTTTCCAATCAGCCCCAGCATTTT. It yields the protein CASSLTVSNQPQHF.